These T cell receptor beta chains were read from a single sample in a study of T-cell memory formation after mild COVID-19. TCRdb passed the 5' RACE reads through MiXCR, listing each CDR3 protein once. The data contain 400,000 to 500,000 distinct CDR3 sequences, 15% to 25% of them singletons. Sequencing used PBMCs or a T cell subset sorted from them (not recorded which). The receptors were sampled from an adult woman who had mild COVID-19 (a few samples of this study predate the infection). Cell type and time point are not known. The conserved cysteine and the conserved F or W are not part of the CDR3 here. The D gene is left open where the match is weak.

TRBV6-5,NA,TRBJ2-1,ASSKRASYNEQF
TRBV7-2,NA,TRBJ2-7,ASSLASGQQWSLN
TRBV13,NA,TRBJ2-3,ASSLEGASTQY
TRBV12-3/TRBV12-4,NA,TRBJ2-1,ASSLVETTKQF
TRBV12-3/TRBV12-4,TRBD1,TRBJ2-2,ARPTGTNTGELF
TRBV29-1,TRBD1,TRBJ1-2,SVTDRDYGYT
TRBV30,NA,TRBJ2-3,AWSATGQGKDTQY
TRBV3-1,NA,TRBJ1-1,ASRPSIQQGAF
TRBV4-2,NA,TRBJ1-5,ASSQDYIPGNAQH
TRBV19,TRBD1,TRBJ1-2,ASSTRTGYGYT
TRBV13,NA,TRBJ2-7,ASSLASGTYYEQY
TRBV5-6,TRBD1,TRBJ2-1,ASSLTDRALNNEQF
TRBV2,TRBD1,TRBJ2-5,ASSGRTGAETQY
TRBV5-1,NA,TRBJ1-4,ASSSATTSWSNEKLF
TRBV7-9,NA,TRBJ2-1,ASSLGLFWSEQF
TRBV5-6,NA,TRBJ1-1,ASSLIGDTEAF
TRBV12-3/TRBV12-4,NA,TRBJ2-5,ASSPQGARPLLETQY
TRBV7-2,TRBD1,TRBJ2-5,ASSLSGTGGAGETQY
TRBV4-1,TRBD1,TRBJ1-3,ASSQPRDRGNTIY
TRBV25-1,NA,TRBJ2-4,ASGRVAKNIQY
TRBV27,NA,TRBJ2-7,ATGGGYEQY
TRBV4-1,TRBD1,TRBJ1-3,ASSERQGYSLDGNTIY
TRBV15,TRBD1,TRBJ2-7,ATSRGQTGLYEQY
TRBV5-1,NA,TRBJ2-7,ASSQGFRDYEQY
TRBV25-1,TRBD2,TRBJ2-1,ASRYSGGANEQF
TRBV3-1,TRBD1,TRBJ1-2,ASSPNGDRANYGYT
TRBV29-1,NA,TRBJ2-7,SVEDSGRGRSYEQY
TRBV7-8,TRBD1,TRBJ2-2,ASSLERDRTNTGELF
TRBV3-1,NA,TRBJ1-1,ASSQLVRPNTEAF
TRBV28,TRBD1,TRBJ1-2,ASSRVQGHGYT
TRBV6-6,NA,TRBJ2-3,ASSKQGSDTQY
TRBV10-2,NA,TRBJ2-3,ASSEAGSVDTQY
TRBV7-9,NA,TRBJ2-2,ASSLVVSTGELF
TRBV6-2/TRBV6-3,NA,TRBJ2-7,ASTGVSLTYEQY
TRBV4-3,TRBD2,TRBJ2-7,ASSRTSGSGVQY
TRBV5-1,NA,TRBJ2-2,ASSLRWDTGELF
TRBV20-1,NA,TRBJ2-5,SARAPWGRRGQETQY
TRBV4-1,NA,TRBJ2-2,ASSQDLTTGELF
TRBV14,NA,TRBJ2-1,ASSQTNIINEQF
TRBV6-5,TRBD1,TRBJ1-2,ASSYRDSYGYT
TRBV2,NA,TRBJ1-5,ASSDRVGNQPQH
TRBV7-2,TRBD1,TRBJ1-4,ASSSTGQGRNEKLF
TRBV10-3,NA,TRBJ1-1,ATDRTGMNTEAF
TRBV4-3,NA,TRBJ1-1,ASSQDWPENTEAF
TRBV12-3/TRBV12-4,TRBD1,TRBJ1-1,ASSLGDSRGTEAF
TRBV7-9,TRBD2,TRBJ2-3,ASSRLNVAGSTDTQY
TRBV4-1,TRBD2,TRBJ2-1,ASNGGASSYNEQF
TRBV9,NA,TRBJ2-5,ASSVSGGVKETQY
TRBV9,NA,TRBJ1-1,ASSVPSGMNTEAF
TRBV19,TRBD1,TRBJ1-1,ASSTQGVRGEAF
TRBV30,TRBD1,TRBJ2-7,AWRAFRTGGNEQY
TRBV7-6,NA,TRBJ2-1,ASSWGPQGRYNEQF
TRBV16,NA,TRBJ2-3,ASSQWVGSSTDTQY
TRBV7-4,TRBD1,TRBJ2-3,ASSLGVGQGALQDTQY
TRBV5-4,NA,TRBJ2-5,ASSFGQTGETQY
TRBV5-6,NA,TRBJ2-7,ASSHPGEQY
TRBV7-9,TRBD1,TRBJ1-2,ASSEQGLNYGYT